Shown below are 18 T cell receptor beta chains from a single sample sequenced in a study of blood T cell repertoires in COVID-19. Clones were sequenced by immunoSEQ multiplex PCR, and TCRdb holds only the in-frame ones, with some missing. Of some 180,000 clones in the sample, 79% were seen once. The sample taken for sequencing was PBMCs or T cells enriched from blood (not recorded which). These receptors all stem from a woman between 70 and 85 years old in a cohort exposed to, infected with or recovered from COVID-19 (not recorded which).

The V call is TRBV5-1, the J call TRBJ1-1, with D tentatively TRBD1 (6 bases). CDR3 length: 13 amino acids. The V end lost 0 bases, the J end lost 6 bases, and 9 bases lay between the germline ends. Germline V gives CDR1 SGHRS, CDR2 YFSETQ. CDR3 in amino acids: CASSLAGGPEAFF. As DNA, the CDR3 is TGCGCCAGCAGCTTGGCCGGGGGGCCTGAAGCTTTCTTT.

The chain links TRBV7-9 to TRBJ2-7; maybe TRBD1 (5 bases). This CDR3 has 14 amino acids. The V end was cut by 1 base, the J end by 2 bases, with 9 bases between. CDR1 and CDR2 (germline): SEHNR, FQNEAQ (reference sequence). CDR3 sequence reads: CASSLDRSTYEQYF. The CDR3 DNA reads TGTGCCAGCAGCTTAGACAGGAGCACCTACGAGCAGTACTTC.

V usage is TRBV2 and J usage is TRBJ2-3; tentatively, D is TRBD2 (6 bases). The ends were cut back, 7 bases at V and 4 bases at J, with 18 bases in the middle. The CDR3 consists of 15 residues. CDR1 and CDR2 from the germline V gene are SNHLY and FYNNEI. The CDR3 reads CASNRGSGIPDTQYF. CDR3 nucleotide sequence: TGTGCCAGCAACCGGGGGTCAGGTATCCCAGATACGCAGTATTTT.

J is TRBJ2-3 and V is TRBV7-2; TRBD1 agrees at 9 bases. The CDR3 spans 15 residues. The germline gives CDR1 SGHTA, CDR2 FQGNSA. The junction had 4 bases not matched to a gene; V was cut back by 1 base and J by 5 bases. Written as DNA, the CDR3 is TGTGCCAGCAGCTTAGGGGACAGGGATAGAGATACGCAGTATTTT. Translation: CASSLGDRDRDTQYF.

The chain employs TRBV7-9 and TRBJ2-3, with 7 bases matching TRBD2. The CDR3 length is 16 residues. Germline-derived CDR1 and CDR2 are SEHNR and FQNEAQ (reference sequence). With V trimmed by 2 bases and J by 3 bases, 8 bases remained unmatched. CDR3 in DNA: TGTGCCAGCAGCTTATTGGCGGGAGCTATAACAGATACGCAGTATTTT. Amino acid sequence: CASSLLAGAITDTQYF.

This clone is a singleton in its sample. V usage is TRBV5-1 and J usage is TRBJ2-1; tentative D call: TRBD1 (5 bases). CDR3 length equals 18 residues. Per the germline V gene, CDR1 is SGHRS and CDR2 is YFSETQ. The V gene lost 0 bases and the J gene lost 7 bases, with 23 bases spanning the gap. CDR3 protein: CASSLGGQRPLTRNEQFF. The CDR3 DNA reads as TGCGCCAGCAGCTTGGGGGGCCAGCGACCCCTTACCCGAAATGAGCAGTTCTTC.

The chain uses TRBV2 and TRBJ1-4; TRBD1 matches 7 bases. In germline, CDR1 is SNHLY, CDR2 FYNNEI. J was trimmed by 8 bases and V by 1 base; bases with no gene match: 4. This CDR3 contains 14 residues. CDR3 region: CASSEGQGGEKLFF. Here the CDR3 DNA reads TGTGCCAGCAGTGAAGGACAGGGAGGAGAAAAACTGTTTTTT.

This clone was seen only once. V usage is TRBV2 and J usage is TRBJ2-2, with 7 bases lining up with TRBD1. Germline trimming cut 6 bases from V and 0 bases from J; bases unmatched to any gene: 4. The CDR3 totals 15 residues. Germline-derived CDR1 and CDR2 are SNHLY and FYNNEI. DNA of the CDR3: TGTGCCAGCAGGGGACAGCCAGCGAACACCGGGGAGCTGTTTTTT. It specifies CASRGQPANTGELFF.

V gene TRBV10-3 combines with J gene TRBJ2-5; 7 bases match TRBD1. Germline V gene lookup returns CDR1 ENHRY and CDR2 SYGVKD. The CDR3 length is 15 residues. J gave up 2 bases and V 3 bases, and 6 bases lay outside the gene matches. Written as DNA, the CDR3 is TGTGCCATCAGTGACTCGACAGGGAAGCAAGAGACCCAGTACTTC. Its protein product is CAISDSTGKQETQYF.

The chain links TRBV28 to TRBJ2-3; 11 nucleotides agree with TRBD2. The V segment lost 1 base and the J segment 5 bases; nucleotides outside the gene matches: 8. Germline lookup yields CDR1 MDHEN and CDR2 SYDVKM. The CDR3 extends over 17 amino acids. CDR3 sequence: CASSLLGTSGDRDTQYF. In DNA form, the CDR3 reads TGTGCCAGCAGTTTATTGGGGACTAGCGGTGATAGAGATACGCAGTATTTT.

This clone is a singleton in its sample. This sequence joins TRBV2 and TRBJ2-5; 7 bases are a match to TRBD1. The germline CDR1 and CDR2 sequences are SNHLY and FYNNEI. The V and J ends lost 10 bases and 2 bases, in that order; junction bases with no gene match: 7. The CDR3 consists of 13 residues. The CDR3 bases are TGTGCCACCTCAGGACAGGCACAAGAGACCCAGTACTTC. This codes for CATSGQAQETQYF.

J is TRBJ2-2 and V is TRBV4-3; 13 positions match TRBD2. The germline gives CDR1 LGHNA, CDR2 YSLEER. CDR3 length equals 16 residues. The ends lost 4 bases at V and 13 bases at J; junction bases unmatched: 12. The CDR3 spells CASSRGLAGEGLVLFF. Here the CDR3 DNA reads TGCGCCAGCAGCCGAGGACTAGCGGGAGAAGGACTTGTGCTGTTTTTT.

This clone was picked up a small number of times. This chain's CDR3 is CAAGLAEETQYF. The DNA of the CDR3 is TGTGCCGCAGGATTGGCCGAAGAGACCCAGTACTTC. This sequence joins TRBV10-3 and TRBJ2-5; D is undetermined. This CDR3 spans 12 amino acids. In germline, CDR1 is ENHRY, CDR2 SYGVKD. Deletions cut 11 bases from V and 3 bases from J, with 13 bases between.

The chain has TRBV27 and TRBJ2-3, with D possibly TRBD1 on 6 matching bases. V was pared by 6 bases and J by 4 bases, with 11 bases between. In germline, CDR1 is MNHEY, CDR2 SMNVEV (reference sequence). This CDR3 spans 13 amino acids. The CDR3 DNA sequence: TGTGCCAGCAGGAGGCAGGGGTCAGATACGCAGTATTTT. This gives the protein CASRRQGSDTQYF.

The genes are TRBV6-2 or TRBV6-3 and TRBJ2-2; tentative D call: TRBD2 (5 bases). Germline-derived CDR1 and CDR2 are MNHEY and SVGEGT. V was trimmed by 6 bases and J by 5 bases, leaving 16 bases between them. This CDR3 comprises 15 residues. The CDR3 here is CASSPWAPGTGELFF. Written as DNA, the CDR3 is TGTGCCAGCAGCCCCTGGGCCCCGGGAACCGGGGAGCTGTTTTTT.

V gene TRBV28 combines with J gene TRBJ1-4, with D perhaps matching TRBD1 (5 bases). V lost 2 bases and J lost 0, with 10 bases in between. CDR3 length: 16 residues. The germline gives CDR1 MDHEN, CDR2 SYDVKM. CDR3 DNA sequence: TGTGCCAGCAGTTTACCACAGGCGGCAACTAATGAAAAACTGTTTTTT. This codes for CASSLPQAATNEKLFF.

The V gene is TRBV4-3, the J gene TRBJ2-3; unclear D gene. Germline V gene sequence: CDR1 LGHNA, CDR2 YSLEER. This CDR3 has 13 residues. V shed 1 base and J shed 6 bases, with 8 bases lying between them. The CDR3 here is CASSQGAWDTQYF. In nucleotides, the CDR3 is TGCGCCAGCAGCCAAGGGGCTTGGGATACGCAGTATTTT.

This clone was seen once. At one end the junction does not follow the germline gene, possibly because of a read error. V gene TRBV7-7 combines with J gene TRBJ2-1; 12 positions match TRBD2. The germline CDR1 and CDR2 sequences are SSHAT and FNYEAQ (reference sequence). This CDR3 is built from 16 residues. The CDR3 DNA reads TGTGCTAGCAGCGTCTCACTAGCGGGAGGTCTCAATGAGCAGTTCTTC. It encodes CASSVSLAGGLNEQFF.